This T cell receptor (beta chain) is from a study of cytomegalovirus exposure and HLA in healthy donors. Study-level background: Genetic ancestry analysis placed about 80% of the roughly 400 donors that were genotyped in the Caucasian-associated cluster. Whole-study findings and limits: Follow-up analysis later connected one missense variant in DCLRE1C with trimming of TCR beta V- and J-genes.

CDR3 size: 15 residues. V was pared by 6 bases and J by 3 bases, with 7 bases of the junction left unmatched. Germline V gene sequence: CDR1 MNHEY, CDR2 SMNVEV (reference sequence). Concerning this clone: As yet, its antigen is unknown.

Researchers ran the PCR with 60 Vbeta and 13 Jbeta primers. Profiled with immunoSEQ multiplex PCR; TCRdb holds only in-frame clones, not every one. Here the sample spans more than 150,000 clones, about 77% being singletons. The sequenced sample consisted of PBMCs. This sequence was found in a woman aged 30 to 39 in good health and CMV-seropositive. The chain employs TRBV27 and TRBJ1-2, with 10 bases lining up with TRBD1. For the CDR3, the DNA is TGTGCCAGCAGATTACTGACAGGGGGCCACTATGGCTACACCTTC. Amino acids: CASRLLTGGHYGYTF.